This T cell receptor (beta chain) was found in a study of cytomegalovirus exposure and HLA in healthy donors. Study-wide points: Later analysis identified several of the most significant clusters that appeared linked to common viral pathogens. Among the CMV-associated chains, three were confirmed in vitro as specific for CMV antigens. Reported findings show TCR beta sequences accurately forecast HLA-A and HLA-B alleles in most subjects.

The PCR made use of 60 Vbeta and 13 Jbeta primers. The assay was immunoSEQ multiplex PCR, and TCRdb's table has in-frame clones only and misses some. The table includes more than 110,000 clones, 70% to 80% detected once. Per germline, CDR1 SGHTA and CDR2 FQGNSA. V lost 0 bases to trimming and J lost 0 bases, with 4 bases between them. CDR3 length: 14 amino acids. This clone was seen a few times. Its antigen is still unknown. This TCR was recovered from a male donor in good health and CMV-seronegative. The source material was PBMCs. This chain connects TRBV7-2 to TRBJ2-3; D is unclear. In nucleotides, the CDR3 is TGTGCCAGCAGCTTAGCGAGAAGCACAGATACGCAGTATTTT. It encodes CASSLARSTDTQYF.